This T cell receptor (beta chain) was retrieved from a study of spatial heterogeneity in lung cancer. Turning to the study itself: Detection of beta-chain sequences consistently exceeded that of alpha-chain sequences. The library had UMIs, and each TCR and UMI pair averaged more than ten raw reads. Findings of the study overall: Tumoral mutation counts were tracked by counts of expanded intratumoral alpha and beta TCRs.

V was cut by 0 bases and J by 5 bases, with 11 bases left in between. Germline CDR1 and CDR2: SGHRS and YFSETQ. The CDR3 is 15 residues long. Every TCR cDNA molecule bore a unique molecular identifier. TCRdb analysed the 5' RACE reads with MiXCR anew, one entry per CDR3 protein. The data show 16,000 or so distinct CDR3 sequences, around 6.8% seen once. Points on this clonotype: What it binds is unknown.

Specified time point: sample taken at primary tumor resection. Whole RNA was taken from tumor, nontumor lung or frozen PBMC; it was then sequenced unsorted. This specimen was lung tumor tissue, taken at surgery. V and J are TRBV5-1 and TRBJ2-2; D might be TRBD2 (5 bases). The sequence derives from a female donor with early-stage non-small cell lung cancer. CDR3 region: CASSLGAGGTGELFF. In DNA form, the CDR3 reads TGCGCCAGCAGCTTGGGGGCAGGCGGGACCGGGGAGCTGTTTTTT.